This is a list of T cell receptor beta chains from one sample in a study of shared clonotypes between healthy human individuals. Profiled with immunoSEQ multiplex PCR; TCRdb holds only in-frame clones, not every one. Of roughly 500,000 clones detected, 79% appear once; the ten largest clones hold approximately 13%. Sample: PBMCs. These receptor sequences come from a woman aged 40 to 55 in good health. Some clones in this sample may be carry-over from other donors' samples. Each CDR3 is given with its conserved first and last residue. The order of the fields is V gene, D gene, J gene, clone size, CDR3 DNA, CDR3 protein. D genes are given only for firm matches. Clone sizes are given selectively: once, few, many, or a class where the clone is expanded.

TRBV4-1	TRBD2	TRBJ2-3	many	TGCGCCAGCAGCAATCTAGGACTAGCCGGGAAGCGCACTACAGATACGCAGTATTTT	CASSNLGLAGKRTTDTQYF
TRBV2	-	TRBJ2-1	-	TGTGCCAGCAGTGAAAACCACCCGTCCAATGAGCAGTTCTTC	CASSENHPSNEQFF
TRBV19	-	TRBJ1-5	-	TGTGCCAGTAGTTATGTTTATCAGCCCCAGCATTTT	CASSYVYQPQHF
TRBV11-2	-	TRBJ2-7	once	TGTGCCAGCAGCAAAACAGGGAATCACTACGAGCAGTACTTC	CASSKTGNHYEQYF
TRBV2	-	TRBJ2-6	-	TGTGCCAGTGCCCCTACAGCGCCTGGGGCCAACGTCCTGACTTTC	CASAPTAPGANVLTF
TRBV4-1	-	TRBJ1-4	-	TGCGCCAGCAGCCCCAGAAACCTTAATGAAAAACTGTTTTTT	CASSPRNLNEKLFF
TRBV13	TRBD2	TRBJ2-7	-	TGTGCCAGCAGCACCCCAGGGACTAGCGGGACCAACTACGAGCAGTACTTC	CASSTPGTSGTNYEQYF
TRBV6-1	-	TRBJ2-4	-	TGTGCCAGCAGTGAAGGCACCTTAGCCAAAAACATTCAGTACTTC	CASSEGTLAKNIQYF
TRBV5-4	-	TRBJ2-3	-	TGTGCCAGCAGCCCGGGGCGTAGCACAGATACGCAGTATTTT	CASSPGRSTDTQYF
TRBV2	-	TRBJ2-7	-	TGTGCCAGCAGTGGTACTCCCTCCTACGAGCAGTACTTC	CASSGTPSYEQYF